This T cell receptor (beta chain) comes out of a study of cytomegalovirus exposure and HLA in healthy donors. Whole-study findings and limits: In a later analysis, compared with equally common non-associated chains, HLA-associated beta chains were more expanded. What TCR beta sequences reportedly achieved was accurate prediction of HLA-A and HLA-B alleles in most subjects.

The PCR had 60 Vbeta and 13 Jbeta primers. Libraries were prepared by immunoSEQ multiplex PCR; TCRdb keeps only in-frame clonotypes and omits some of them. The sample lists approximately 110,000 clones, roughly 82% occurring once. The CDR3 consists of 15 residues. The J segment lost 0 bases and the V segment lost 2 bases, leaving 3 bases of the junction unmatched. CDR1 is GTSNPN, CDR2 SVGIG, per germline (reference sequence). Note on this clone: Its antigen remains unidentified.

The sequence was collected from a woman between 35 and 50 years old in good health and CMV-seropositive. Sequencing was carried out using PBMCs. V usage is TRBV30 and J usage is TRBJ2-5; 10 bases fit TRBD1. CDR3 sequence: CAWSQTGGNQETQYF. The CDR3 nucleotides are TGTGCCTGGAGTCAGACAGGGGGCAACCAAGAGACCCAGTACTTC.